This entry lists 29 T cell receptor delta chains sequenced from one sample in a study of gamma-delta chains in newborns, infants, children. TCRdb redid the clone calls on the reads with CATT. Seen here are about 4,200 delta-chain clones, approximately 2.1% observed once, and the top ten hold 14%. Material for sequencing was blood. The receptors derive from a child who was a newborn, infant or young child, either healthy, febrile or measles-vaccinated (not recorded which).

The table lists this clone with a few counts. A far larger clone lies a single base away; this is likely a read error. The chain's CDR3 is CACDILGDTSSWGTRQMFF. The CDR3 nucleotides are TGTGCCTGTGACATACTGGGGGATACGAGCTCCTGGGGCACCCGACAGATGTTTTTC. The chain combines TRDV2 with TRDJ3, with TRDD3 matching 13 bases. Per the germline V gene, CDR1 is GEAIGNYY and CDR2 is EKD. CDR3 length equals 19 residues.

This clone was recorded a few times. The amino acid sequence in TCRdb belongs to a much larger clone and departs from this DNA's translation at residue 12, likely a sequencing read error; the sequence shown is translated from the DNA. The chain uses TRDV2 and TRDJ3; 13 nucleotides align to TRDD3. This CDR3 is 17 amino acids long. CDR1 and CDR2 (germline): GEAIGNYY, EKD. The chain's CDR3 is CACHTGGYDWDARQMFF. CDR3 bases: TGTGCCTGCCATACTGGGGGATACGACTGGGACGCCCGACAGATGTTTTTC.

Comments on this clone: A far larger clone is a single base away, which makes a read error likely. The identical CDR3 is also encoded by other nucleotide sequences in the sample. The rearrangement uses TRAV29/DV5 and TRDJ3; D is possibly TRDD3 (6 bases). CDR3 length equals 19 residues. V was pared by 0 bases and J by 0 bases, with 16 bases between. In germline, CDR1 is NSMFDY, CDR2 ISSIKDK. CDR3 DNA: TGTGCAGCAAGCGTGCCTGGGGACTCAAGCTCCTGGGACACCCGACAGATGTTTTTC. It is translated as CAASVPGDSSSWDTRQMFF. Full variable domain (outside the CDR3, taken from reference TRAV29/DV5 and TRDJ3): DQQVKQNSPSLSVQEGRISILNCDYTNSMFDYFLWYKKYPAEGPTFLISISSIKDKNEDGRFTVFLNKSAKHLSLHIVPSQPGDSAVYFCAASVPGDSSSWDTRQMFFGTGIKLFVEP.

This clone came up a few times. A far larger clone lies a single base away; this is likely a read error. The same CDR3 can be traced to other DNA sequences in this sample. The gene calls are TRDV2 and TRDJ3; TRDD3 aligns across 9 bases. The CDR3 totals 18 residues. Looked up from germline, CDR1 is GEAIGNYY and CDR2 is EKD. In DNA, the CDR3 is TGTGCCTGTGACACCGTACTGGGGGACTCCTGGGACACCCGACAGATGTTCTTC. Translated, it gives CACDTVLGDSWDTRQMFF.

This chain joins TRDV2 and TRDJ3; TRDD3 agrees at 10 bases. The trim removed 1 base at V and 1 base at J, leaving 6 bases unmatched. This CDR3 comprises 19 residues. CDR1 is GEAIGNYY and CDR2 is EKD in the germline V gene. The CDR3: CACDTLGDIRSWDTRQMFF. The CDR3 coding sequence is TGTGCCTGTGACACTCTGGGGGATATAAGATCCTGGGACACCCGACAGATGTTTTTC.

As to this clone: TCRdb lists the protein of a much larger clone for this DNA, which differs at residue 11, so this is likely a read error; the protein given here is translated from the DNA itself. CDR3 residues: CACDRPTGGYTSWDTRQMFF. CDR3 DNA: TGTGCCTGTGACCGTCCTACTGGGGGATACACTTCCTGGGACACCCGACAGATGTTTTTC. The gene calls are TRDV2 and TRDJ3, with 12 nucleotides matching TRDD3. This CDR3 spans 20 amino acids. The germline V gene has CDR1 GEAIGNYY and CDR2 EKD. Trimming cost V 3 bases and J 1 base; bases outside gene matches: 9.

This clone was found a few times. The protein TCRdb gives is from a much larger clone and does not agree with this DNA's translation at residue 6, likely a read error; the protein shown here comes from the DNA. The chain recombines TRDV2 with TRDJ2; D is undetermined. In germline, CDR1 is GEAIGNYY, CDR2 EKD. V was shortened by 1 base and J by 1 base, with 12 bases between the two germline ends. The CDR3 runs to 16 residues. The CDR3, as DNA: TGTGCCTGTGACACGTCGGGTCCGCTTTTGACAGCACAACTCTTCTTT. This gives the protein CACDTSGPLLTAQLFF.

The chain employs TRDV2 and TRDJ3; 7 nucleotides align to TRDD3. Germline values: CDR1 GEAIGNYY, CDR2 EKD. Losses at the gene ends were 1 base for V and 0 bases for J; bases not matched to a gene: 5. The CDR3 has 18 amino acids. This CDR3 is CACDTGGFSSWDTRQMFF. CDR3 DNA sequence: TGTGCCTGTGACACAGGGGGATTCAGCTCCTGGGACACCCGACAGATGTTTTTC.

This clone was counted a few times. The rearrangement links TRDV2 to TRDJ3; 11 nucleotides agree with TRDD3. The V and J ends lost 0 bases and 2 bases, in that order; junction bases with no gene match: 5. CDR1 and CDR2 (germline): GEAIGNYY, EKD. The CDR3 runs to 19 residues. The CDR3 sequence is CACDTVLGDRAWDTRQMFF. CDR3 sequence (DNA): TGTGCCTGTGACACCGTACTGGGGGATAGGGCCTGGGACACCCGACAGATGTTTTTC.

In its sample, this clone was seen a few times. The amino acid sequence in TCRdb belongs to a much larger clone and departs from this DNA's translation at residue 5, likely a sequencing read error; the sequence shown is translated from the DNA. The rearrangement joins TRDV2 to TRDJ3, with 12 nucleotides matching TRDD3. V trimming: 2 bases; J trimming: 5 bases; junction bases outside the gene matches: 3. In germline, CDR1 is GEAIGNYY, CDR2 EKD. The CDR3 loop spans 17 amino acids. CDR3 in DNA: TGTGCCTGTGACAGACTGGGGGATACCCGGGACACCCGACAGATGTTTTTC. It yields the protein CACDRLGDTRDTRQMFF.

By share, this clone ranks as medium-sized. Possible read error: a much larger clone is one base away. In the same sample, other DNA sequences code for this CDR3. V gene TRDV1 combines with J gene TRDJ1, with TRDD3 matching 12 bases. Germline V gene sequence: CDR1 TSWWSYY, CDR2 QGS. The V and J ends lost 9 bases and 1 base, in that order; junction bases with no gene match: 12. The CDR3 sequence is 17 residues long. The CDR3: CALGPFLGDTATDKLIF. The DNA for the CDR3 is TGTGCTCTGGGACCCTTCCTGGGGGATACGGCCACCGATAAACTCATCTTT.

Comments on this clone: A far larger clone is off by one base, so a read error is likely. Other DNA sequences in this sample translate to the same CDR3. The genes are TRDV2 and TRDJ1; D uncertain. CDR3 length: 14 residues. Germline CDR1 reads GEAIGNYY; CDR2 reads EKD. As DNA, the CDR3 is TGTGCCTGCGACACCGGAGGGAACACCGATAAACTCATCTTT. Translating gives CACDTGGNTDKLIF.

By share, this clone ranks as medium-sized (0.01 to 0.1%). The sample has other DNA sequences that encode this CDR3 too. CDR3 amino acids: CACDTVMGDTTGSWDTRQMFF. The DNA of the CDR3 is TGTGCCTGTGACACCGTCATGGGGGATACGACAGGATCCTGGGACACCCGACAGATGTTTTTC. The chain uses TRDV2 and TRDJ3; the match to TRDD3 covers 11 bases. The CDR3 is 21 residues long. Trimming cost V 0 bases and J 1 base; bases outside gene matches: 10. In germline, CDR1 is GEAIGNYY, CDR2 EKD.

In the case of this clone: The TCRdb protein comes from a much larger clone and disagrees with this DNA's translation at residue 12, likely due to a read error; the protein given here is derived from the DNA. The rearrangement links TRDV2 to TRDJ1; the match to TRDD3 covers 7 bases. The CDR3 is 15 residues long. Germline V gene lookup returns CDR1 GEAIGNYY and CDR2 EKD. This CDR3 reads CACDKLGRYTDNLIF. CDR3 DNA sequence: TGTGCCTGTGACAAACTGGGGCGCTACACCGATAACCTCATCTTT.

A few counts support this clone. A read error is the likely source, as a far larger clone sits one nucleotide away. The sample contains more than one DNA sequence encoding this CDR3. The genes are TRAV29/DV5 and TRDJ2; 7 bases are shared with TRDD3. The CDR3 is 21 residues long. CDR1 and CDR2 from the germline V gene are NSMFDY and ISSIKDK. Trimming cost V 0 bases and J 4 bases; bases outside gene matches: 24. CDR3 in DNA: TGTGCAGCAAGCGGGCGGCTGCCCGAGGGGATAGACCTTTGGGGGACAGCACAACTCTTCTTT. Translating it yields CAASGRLPEGIDLWGTAQLFF.

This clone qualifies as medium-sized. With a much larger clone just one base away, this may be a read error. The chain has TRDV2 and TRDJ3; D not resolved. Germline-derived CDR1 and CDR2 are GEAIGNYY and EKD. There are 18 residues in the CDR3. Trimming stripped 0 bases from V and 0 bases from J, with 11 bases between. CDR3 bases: TGTGCCTGTGACACCGTACTGACTAGCTCCTGGGACACCCGACAGATGTTTTTC. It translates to CACDTVLTSSWDTRQMFF.

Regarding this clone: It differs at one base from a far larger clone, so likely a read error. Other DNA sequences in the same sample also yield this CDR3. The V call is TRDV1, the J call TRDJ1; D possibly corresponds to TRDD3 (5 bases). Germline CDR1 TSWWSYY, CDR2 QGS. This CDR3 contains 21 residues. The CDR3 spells CALGELPRIPSSGVTTDKLIF. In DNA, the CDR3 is TGCGCTCTTGGGGAACTCCCCCGGATTCCGTCTTCAGGGGTCACCACCGATAAACTCATCTTT.

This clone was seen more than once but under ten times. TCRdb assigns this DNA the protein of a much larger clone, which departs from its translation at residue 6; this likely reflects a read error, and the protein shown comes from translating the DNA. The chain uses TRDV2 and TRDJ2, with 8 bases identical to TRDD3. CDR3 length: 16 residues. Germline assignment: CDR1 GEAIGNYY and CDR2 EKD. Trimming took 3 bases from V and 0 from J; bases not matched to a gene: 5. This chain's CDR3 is CACDVPGDTLTAQLFF. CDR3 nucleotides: TGTGCCTGTGACGTACCGGGGGATACTTTGACAGCACAACTCTTCTTT.

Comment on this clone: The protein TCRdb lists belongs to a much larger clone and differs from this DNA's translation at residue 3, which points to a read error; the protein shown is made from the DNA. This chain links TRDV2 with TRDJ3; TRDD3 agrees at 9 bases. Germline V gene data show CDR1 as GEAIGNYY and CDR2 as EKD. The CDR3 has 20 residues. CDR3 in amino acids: CARDTVMGDKRSWDTRQMFF. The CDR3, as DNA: TGTGCCCGTGACACCGTGATGGGGGATAAAAGGTCCTGGGACACCCGACAGATGTTTTTC.

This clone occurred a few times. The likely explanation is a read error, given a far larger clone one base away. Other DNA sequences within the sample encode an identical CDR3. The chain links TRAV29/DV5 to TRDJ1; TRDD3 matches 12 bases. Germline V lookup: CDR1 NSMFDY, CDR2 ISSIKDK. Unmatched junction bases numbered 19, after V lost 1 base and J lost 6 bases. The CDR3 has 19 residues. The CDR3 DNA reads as TGTGCAGCAAGCCTCCCTACTCTTAGTTCTGGGGGATACGACCATAAACTCATCTTT. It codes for CAASLPTLSSGGYDHKLIF.

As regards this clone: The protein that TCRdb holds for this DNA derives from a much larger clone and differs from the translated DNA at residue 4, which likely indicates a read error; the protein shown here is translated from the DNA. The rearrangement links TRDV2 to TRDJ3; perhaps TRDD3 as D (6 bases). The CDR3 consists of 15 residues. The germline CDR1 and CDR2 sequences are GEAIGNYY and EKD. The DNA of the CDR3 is TGTGCCTGTTACACGGGATACTGGGACACCCGACAGATGTTTTTC. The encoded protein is CACYTGYWDTRQMFF.

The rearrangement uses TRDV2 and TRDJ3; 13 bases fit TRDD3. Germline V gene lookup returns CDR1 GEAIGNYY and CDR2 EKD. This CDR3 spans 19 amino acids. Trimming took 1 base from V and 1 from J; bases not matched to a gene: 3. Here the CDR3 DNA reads TGTGCCTGTGACACGGTACTGGGGGATACGTCCTGGGACACCCGACAGATGTTTTTC. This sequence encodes CACDTVLGDTSWDTRQMFF.

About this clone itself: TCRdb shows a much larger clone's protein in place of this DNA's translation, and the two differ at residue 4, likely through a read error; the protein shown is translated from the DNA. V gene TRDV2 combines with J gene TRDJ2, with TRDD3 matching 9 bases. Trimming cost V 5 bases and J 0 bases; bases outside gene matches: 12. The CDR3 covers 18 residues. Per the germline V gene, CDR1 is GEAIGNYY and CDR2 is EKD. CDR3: CACGTLTGGPPLTAQLFF. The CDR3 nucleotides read TGTGCCTGTGGCACGCTTACTGGGGGACCGCCTTTGACAGCACAACTCTTCTTT.

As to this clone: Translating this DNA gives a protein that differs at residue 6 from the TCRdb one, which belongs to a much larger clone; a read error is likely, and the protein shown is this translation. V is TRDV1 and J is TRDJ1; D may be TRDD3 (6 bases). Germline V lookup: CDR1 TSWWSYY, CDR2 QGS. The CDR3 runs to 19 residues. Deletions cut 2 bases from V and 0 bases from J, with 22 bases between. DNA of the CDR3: TGTGCTCTTGGGGAATTCGAGGTGCTGGGGAGCCCTAACACCGATAAACTCATCTTT. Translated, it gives CALGEFEVLGSPNTDKLIF.

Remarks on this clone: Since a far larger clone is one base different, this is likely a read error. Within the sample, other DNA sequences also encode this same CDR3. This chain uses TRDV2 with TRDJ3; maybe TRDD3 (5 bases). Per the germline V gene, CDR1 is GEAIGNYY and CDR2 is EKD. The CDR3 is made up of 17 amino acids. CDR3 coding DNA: TGTGCCTGTGACTGGGGACCCCGCTCCTGGGACACCCGACAAATGTTTTTC. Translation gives CACDWGPRSWDTRQMFF.

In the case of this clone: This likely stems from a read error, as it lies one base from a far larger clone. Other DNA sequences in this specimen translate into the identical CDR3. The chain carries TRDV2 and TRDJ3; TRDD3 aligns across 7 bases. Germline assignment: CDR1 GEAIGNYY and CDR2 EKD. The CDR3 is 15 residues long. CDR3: CACDTGYWDTRQMFF. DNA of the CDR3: TGTGCCTGTGACACGGGATACTGGGACACTCGACAGATGTTTTTC.

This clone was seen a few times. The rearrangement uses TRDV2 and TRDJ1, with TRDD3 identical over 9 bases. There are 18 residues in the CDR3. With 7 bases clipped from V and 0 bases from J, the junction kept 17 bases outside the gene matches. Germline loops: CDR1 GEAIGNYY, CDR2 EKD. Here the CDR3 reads CACEVKLGEPPYTDKLIF. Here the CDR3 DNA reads TGTGCCTGCGAAGTTAAACTGGGGGAGCCTCCTTACACCGATAAACTCATCTTT.

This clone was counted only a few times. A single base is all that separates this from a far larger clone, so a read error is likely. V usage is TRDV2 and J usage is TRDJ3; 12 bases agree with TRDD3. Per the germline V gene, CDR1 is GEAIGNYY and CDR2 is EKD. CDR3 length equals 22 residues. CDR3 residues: CACDTEWTGGYFSSRDTRQMFF. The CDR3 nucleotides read TGTGCCTGTGACACCGAGTGGACTGGGGGATACTTCAGCTCCCGGGACACCCGACAGATGTTTTTC.

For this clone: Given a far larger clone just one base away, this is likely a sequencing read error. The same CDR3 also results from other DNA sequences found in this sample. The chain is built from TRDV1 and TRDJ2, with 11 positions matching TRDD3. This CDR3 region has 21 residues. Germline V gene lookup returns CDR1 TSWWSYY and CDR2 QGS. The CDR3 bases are TGTGCTCTTGGGGATCACTGGCCTGGGGGATACTCGGTGGTGGTGGCAGCACAGCTCTTCTTT. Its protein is CALGDHWPGGYSVVVAAQLFF.